This TCR gamma chain was obtained from a study of intestinal T cells in coeliac disease. Study-wide results and limits: Leave-one-out accuracy for TRG clustering was reportedly around 89%, training just over 94%.

Comments on this clone: The antigen is undetermined.

Ten formalin-fixed paraffin-embedded scrolls, each 5 µm thick, supplied each case's genomic DNA. Trimming cost V 8 bases and J 7 bases; bases outside gene matches: 12. This CDR3 spans 13 amino acids. Using 150 to 200 ng of biopsy DNA, TRG was amplified with LymphoTrack primers. TCRdb reanalysed the multiplex PCR reads via CATT. The sample includes hundreds of gamma-chain clones, 41% of them seen just once. The J gene is TRGJ1 or TRGJ2, the V gene TRGV10. TRGV10 is noted as an ORF with a role that remains uncertain. Sequencing was done on a sample of a duodenal biopsy. The TCR sequence derives from a human donor with celiac disease. This CDR3 reads CAAWAWARYKKLF. DNA for the CDR3: TGTGCTGCGTGGGCGTGGGCTAGGTATAAGAAACTCTTT.